The clone carrying this T cell receptor (beta chain) was observed many times. The target antigen is unknown. This record comes from a study of breast tumors, draining lymph nodes, adjacent tissues. TCRdb redid the calling of the multiplex PCR reads with MiXCR, one entry per CDR3 protein. This sample has 30,000 to 40,000 distinct CDR3 sequences; roughly 36% occur once, and the top ten carry roughly a tenth. V dropped 5 bases and J dropped 0; count of bases not matched to a gene: 3. Germline CDR1 and CDR2: SGHAT and FQNNGV. The length of the CDR3 is 15 residues. Study-level points and caveats: Compared with basal-like, luminal-like tumors shared significantly more repertoire with nontumor tissue. Tumor repertoires ranked between lymph nodes and nontumor tissue in diversity, with V and J gene preferences.

Sample: breast tumor tissue. This TCR was sampled from a female donor with breast cancer. Some clones in this sample may be carry-over from other donors' samples. The V and J genes are TRBV11-2 and TRBJ2-1, with TRBD2 identical over 8 bases. CDR3 DNA: TGTGCCAGCAGCAAAAGCGGGAGCTCCTACAATGAGCAGTTCTTC. Protein sequence: CASSKSGSSYNEQFF.